This passage covers 13 T cell receptor beta chains from one sample sequenced in a study of T cell responses to AZD1222 COVID-19 vaccine (dated by TCRdb to the early 2020s). The library came from the immunoSEQ multiplex PCR assay. This immuneACCESS table, as held by TCRdb, lists in-frame sequences with V and J called but not all clones. Of the missing ones, under half trace to an unresolved V gene in checked studies; the others have no known cause. For this sample there are roughly 100,000 clones; about nine tenths appear just once. Under 50% of the sample comes from the top ten. In the paper's terms, the time point label means: baseline before first vaccination. The sample was peripheral blood, taken on day 0 of AZD1222 vaccination. Receptor source: an adult in good health.

The chain has TRBV2 and TRBJ2-2; D possibly uses TRBD1 or TRBD2 (5 bases each). V lost 8 bases, J lost 3 bases, and 7 bases lay in between. The CDR3 length is 12 residues. Germline V gene sequence: CDR1 SNHLY, CDR2 FYNNEI. The CDR3 here is CASGTYTGELFF. CDR3 sequence (DNA): TGTGCCAGCGGGACCTACACCGGGGAGCTGTTTTTT. The full variable domain, in which reference TRBV2 and TRBJ2-2 provide the parts outside the CDR3, is EPEVTQTPSHQVTQMGQEVILRCVPISNHLYFYWYRQILGQKVEFLVSFYNNEISEKSEIFDDQFSVERPDGSNFTLKIRSTKLEDSAMYFCASGTYTGELFFGEGSRLTVL.

The chain has TRBV30 and TRBJ1-2, with 9 bases fitting TRBD1. V trimming: 1 base; J trimming: 4 bases; junction bases outside the gene matches: 10. CDR1 is GTSNPN and CDR2 is SVGIG in the germline V gene (reference sequence). This CDR3 spans 16 amino acids. The CDR3 spells CAWSARTGAPVYGYTF. The CDR3 DNA reads TGTGCCTGGAGTGCACGGACAGGGGCCCCCGTCTATGGCTACACCTTC.

J is TRBJ1-2 and V is TRBV6-5; D remains ambiguous. V lost 8 bases to trimming and J lost 8 bases, with 9 bases between them. Germline V lookup: CDR1 MNHEY, CDR2 SVGAGI. This CDR3 has 10 residues. CDR3 sequence (DNA): TGTGCCAGCTTTTCTTTAGGCTACACCTTC. This encodes CASFSLGYTF.

The chain recombines TRBV9 with TRBJ2-5; 13 bases align to TRBD2. From germline, CDR1 is SGDLS and CDR2 YYNGEE. The CDR3 has 15 residues. V shed 4 bases, J shed 3 bases, and the junction held 3 bases outside the gene matches. The CDR3 reads CASSYTSGREETQYF. CDR3 nucleotides: TGTGCCAGCAGCTACACTAGCGGGAGGGAAGAGACCCAGTACTTC.

This chain uses TRBV7-2 with TRBJ2-7; 7 positions match TRBD2. Trimming cost V 2 bases and J 5 bases; bases outside gene matches: 9. This CDR3 spans 15 amino acids. Germline CDR1 and CDR2: SGHTA and FQGNSA. The CDR3 DNA is TGTGCCAGCAGCTTACGCCCCGCGGGAGTCCACGAGCAGTACTTC. Encoded protein: CASSLRPAGVHEQYF. Looking up the rest from reference TRBV7-2 and TRBJ2-7 gives the full variable domain: GAGVSQSPSNKVTEKGKDVELRCDPISGHTALYWYRQSLGQGLEFLIYFQGNSAPDKSGLPSDRFSAERTGGSVSTLTIQRTQQEDSAVYLCASSLRPAGVHEQYFGPGTRLTVT.

CDR3 in DNA: TGTGCCAGCAGCTTTGGACTAGCCAGTGAGCAGTTCTTC. It yields the protein CASSFGLASEQFF. This chain connects TRBV7-2 to TRBJ2-1; 8 positions agree with TRBD2. There are 13 residues in the CDR3. Per germline, CDR1 SGHTA and CDR2 FQGNSA. With V trimmed by 3 bases and J by 9 bases, 4 bases remained unmatched.

This rearrangement joins TRBV7-7 to TRBJ2-1; D is ambiguous. Per the germline V gene, CDR1 is SSHAT and CDR2 is FNYEAQ (reference sequence). The CDR3 consists of 13 residues. The germline V and J ends were trimmed by 3 bases and 3 bases, with 6 bases remaining between them. CDR3 sequence reads: CASSLSHYNEQFF. Written as DNA, the CDR3 is TGTGCCAGCAGCTTGTCCCACTACAATGAGCAGTTCTTC.

The rearrangement uses TRBV27 and TRBJ2-7, with TRBD2 as a possible D gene (6 bases). The CDR3 runs to 19 residues. Trimming took 8 bases from V and 3 from J, leaving 32 bases between them. The germline CDR1 and CDR2 sequences are MNHEY and SMNVEV (reference sequence). CDR3 sequence: CASSFSTPRWGELNYEQYF. The CDR3 DNA reads as TGTGCCAGCTCCTTTTCCACCCCCCGGTGGGGGGAACTTAACTACGAGCAGTACTTC.

The rearrangement joins TRBV12-3 or TRBV12-4 to TRBJ1-4; D ambiguous. V was pared by 7 bases and J by 6 bases, with 12 bases between. This CDR3 comprises 13 residues. The CDR3 reads CASTTPIDEKLFF. In DNA form, the CDR3 reads TGTGCCAGCACCACTCCGATAGATGAAAAACTGTTTTTT.

The V call is TRBV19, the J call TRBJ2-7, with TRBD1 matching over 8 bases. The CDR3 contains 13 residues. Germline CDR1 LNHDA, CDR2 SQIVND (reference sequence). Trimming removed 7 bases from V and 4 bases from J; junction bases left unmatched: 6. The CDR3 DNA sequence: TGTGCCAGTAAAACGACAGGGGAGTACGAGCAGTACTTC. Translation gives CASKTTGEYEQYF.

The chain uses TRBV6-5 and TRBJ1-5, with no clear D. Trimming took off 7 bases at V and 4 bases at J, with 8 bases between the two ends. The CDR3 runs to 12 residues. Germline loops: CDR1 MNHEY, CDR2 SVGAGI. The DNA of the CDR3 is TGTGCCAGCAAAACCAGGAATCAGCCCCAGCATTTT. This translates into CASKTRNQPQHF.

V and J are TRBV5-6 and TRBJ2-7, with TRBD1 identical over 8 bases. This CDR3 comprises 15 residues. V dropped 7 bases and J dropped 2; count of bases not matched to a gene: 11. CDR1 and CDR2 (germline): SGHDT, YYEEEE. The CDR3 DNA is TGTGCCAGCCGCTACAGTTCCAGGGGGCCCTACGAGCAGTACTTC. Translated, it gives CASRYSSRGPYEQYF.

V gene TRBV6-2 or TRBV6-3 combines with J gene TRBJ2-5; 11 nucleotides agree with TRBD2. The CDR3 runs to 15 residues. CDR1 is MNHEY and CDR2 is SVGEGT in the germline V gene. J gave up 3 bases and V 5 bases, and 5 bases lay outside the gene matches. The CDR3 sequence: CASSTPTSGKETQYF. The CDR3 DNA reads as TGTGCCAGCAGTACCCCGACTAGCGGGAAAGAGACCCAGTACTTC.